The text below deals with one T cell receptor beta chain. Original processing notes: Amplification of reference gene primers was used by the study to estimate nucleated cell counts. Method: immunoSEQ multiplex PCR; TCRdb's copy keeps in-frame clones and lacks some. For V, J and clone size, that table is used; D and trimming come from the DNA. The table has 190,000 or so clones, about 85% seen once; the top ten hold 0.8% to 0.95%. The CDR3 has 17 amino acids. With 5 bases clipped from V and 6 bases from J, the junction kept 12 bases outside the gene matches. Germline V gene sequence: CDR1 ENHRY, CDR2 SYGVKD. The source of the sample is a study of blood T cell repertoires in COVID-19.

The chain recombines TRBV10-3 with TRBJ2-2; 10 nucleotides match TRBD1. This receptor was taken from a man aged 55 to 70 with COVID-19, enrolled during active disease. Sample: peripheral blood. The CDR3 spells CAISPKGDRGGSGELFF. In DNA form, the CDR3 reads TGTGCCATCAGTCCCAAAGGGGACAGGGGAGGATCCGGGGAGCTGTTTTTT.